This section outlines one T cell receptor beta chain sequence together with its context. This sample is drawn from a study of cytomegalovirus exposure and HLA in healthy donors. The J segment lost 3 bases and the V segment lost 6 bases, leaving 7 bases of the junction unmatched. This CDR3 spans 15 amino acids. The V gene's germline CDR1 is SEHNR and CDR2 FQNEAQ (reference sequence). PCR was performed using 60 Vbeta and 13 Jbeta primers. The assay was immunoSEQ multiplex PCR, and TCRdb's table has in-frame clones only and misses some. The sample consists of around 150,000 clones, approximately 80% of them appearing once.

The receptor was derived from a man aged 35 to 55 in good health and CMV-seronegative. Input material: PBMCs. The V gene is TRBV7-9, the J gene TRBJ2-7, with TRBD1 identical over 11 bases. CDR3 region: CASRPGTGGYYEQYF. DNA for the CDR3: TGTGCCAGCAGACCAGGGACAGGGGGTTACTACGAGCAGTACTTC. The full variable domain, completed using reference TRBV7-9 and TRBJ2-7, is DTGVSQNPRHKITKRGQNVTFRCDPISEHNRLYWYRQTLGQGPEFLTYFQNEAQLEKSRLLSDRFSAERPKGSFSTLEIQRTEQGDSAMYLCASRPGTGGYYEQYFGPGTRLTVT.